This TCR beta chain stems from a study of cytotoxic CD8 clonotypes in ibrutinib-treated CLL. At the level of the study: After a median of about six years, approximately 15 patients stayed remitted and about 12 progressed; responses had been partial in some 25 and complete in 2.

With cryopreserved PBMCs as the source, roughly 1.8 micrograms of genomic DNA went to TCR beta libraries. Sequencing was performed with immunoSEQ multiplex PCR; in TCRdb, only in-frame clones are kept and a portion is missing. In the table there are roughly 150,000 clones, around 76% of which are singletons. As regards this clone: Its antigen is undetermined.

Overall study findings and caveats: Sustained-remission patients were sampled at one set of times and progressing patients at different ones. Public clonotypes, rarely seen, contracted or held steady on treatment.

CDR1 is SGHTA and CDR2 is FQGNSA in the germline V gene. The CDR3 consists of 13 residues. V shed 5 bases, J shed 5 bases, and the junction held 3 bases outside the gene matches. The specimen comprised PBMCs, sampled after 24 months of ibrutinib treatment. The clonotype was recovered from a human donor with chronic lymphocytic leukemia. The gene calls are TRBV7-2 and TRBJ1-5, with TRBD1 identical over 7 bases. This CDR3 reads CASSPGQDQPQHF. CDR3 DNA: TGTGCCAGCAGCCCCGGACAGGATCAGCCCCAGCATTTT.